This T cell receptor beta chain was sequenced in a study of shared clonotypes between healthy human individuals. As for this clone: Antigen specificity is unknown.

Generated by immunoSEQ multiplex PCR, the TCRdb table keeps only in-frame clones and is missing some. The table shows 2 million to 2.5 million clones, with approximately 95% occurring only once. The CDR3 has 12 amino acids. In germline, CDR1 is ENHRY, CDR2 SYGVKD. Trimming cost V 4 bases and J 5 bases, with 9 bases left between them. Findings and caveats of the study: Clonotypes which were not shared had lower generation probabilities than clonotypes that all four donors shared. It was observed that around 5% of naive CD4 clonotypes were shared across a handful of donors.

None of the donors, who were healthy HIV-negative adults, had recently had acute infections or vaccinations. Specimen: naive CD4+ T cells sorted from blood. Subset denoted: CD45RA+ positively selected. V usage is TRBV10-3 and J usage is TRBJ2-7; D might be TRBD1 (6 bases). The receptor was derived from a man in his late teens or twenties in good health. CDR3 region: CAISGAGDEQYF. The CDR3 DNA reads TGTGCCATCAGTGGGGCAGGGGACGAGCAGTACTTC.